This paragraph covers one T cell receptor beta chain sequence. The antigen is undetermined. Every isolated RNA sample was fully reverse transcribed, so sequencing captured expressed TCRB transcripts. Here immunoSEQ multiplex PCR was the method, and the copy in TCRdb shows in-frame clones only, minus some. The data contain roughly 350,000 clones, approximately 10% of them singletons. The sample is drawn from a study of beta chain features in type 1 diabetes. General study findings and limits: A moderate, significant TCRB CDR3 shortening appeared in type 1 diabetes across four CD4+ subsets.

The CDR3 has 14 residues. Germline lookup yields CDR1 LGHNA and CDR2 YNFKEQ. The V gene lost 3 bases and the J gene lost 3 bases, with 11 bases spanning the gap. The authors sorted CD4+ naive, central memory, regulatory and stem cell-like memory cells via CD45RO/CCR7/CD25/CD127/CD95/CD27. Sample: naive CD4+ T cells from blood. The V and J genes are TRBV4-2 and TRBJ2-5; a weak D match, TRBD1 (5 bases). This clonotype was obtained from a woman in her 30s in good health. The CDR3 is CASSHPDNEETQYF. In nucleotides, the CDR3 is TGTGCCAGCAGCCATCCGGACAACGAAGAGACCCAGTACTTC.